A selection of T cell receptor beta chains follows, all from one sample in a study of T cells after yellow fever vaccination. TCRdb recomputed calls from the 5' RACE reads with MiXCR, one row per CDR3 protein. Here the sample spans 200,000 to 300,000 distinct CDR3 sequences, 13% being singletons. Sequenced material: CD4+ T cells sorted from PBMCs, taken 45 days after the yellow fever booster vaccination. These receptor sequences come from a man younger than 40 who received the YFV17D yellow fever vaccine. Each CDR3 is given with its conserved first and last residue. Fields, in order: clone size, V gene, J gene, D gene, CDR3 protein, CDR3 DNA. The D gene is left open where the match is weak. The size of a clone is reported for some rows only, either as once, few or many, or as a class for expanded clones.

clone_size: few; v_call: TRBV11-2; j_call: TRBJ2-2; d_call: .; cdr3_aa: CASSRDGPNTGELFF; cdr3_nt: TGTGCCAGCAGCCGTGACGGACCAAACACCGGGGAGCTGTTTTTT
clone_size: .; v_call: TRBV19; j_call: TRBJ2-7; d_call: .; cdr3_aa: CATAGPPHYEQYF; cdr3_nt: TGTGCCACCGCAGGTCCTCCTCACTACGAGCAGTACTTC
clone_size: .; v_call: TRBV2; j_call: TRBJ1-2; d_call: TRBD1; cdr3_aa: CASTQGIMYGYTF; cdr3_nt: TGTGCCAGCACACAGGGGATAATGTATGGCTACACCTTC
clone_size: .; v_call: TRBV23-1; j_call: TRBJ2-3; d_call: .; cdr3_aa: CAIGQTKTDTQYF; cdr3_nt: TGCGCCATTGGACAGACCAAGACAGATACGCAGTATTTT
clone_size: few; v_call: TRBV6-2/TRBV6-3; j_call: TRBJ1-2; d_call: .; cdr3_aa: CASSGGRIYGYTF; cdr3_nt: TGTGCCAGCAGCGGCGGACGGATCTATGGCTACACCTTC
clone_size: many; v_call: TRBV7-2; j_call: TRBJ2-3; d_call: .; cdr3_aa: CASSPGLNTDTQYF; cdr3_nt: TGTGCCAGCAGCCCGGGCTTGAATACAGATACGCAGTATTTT
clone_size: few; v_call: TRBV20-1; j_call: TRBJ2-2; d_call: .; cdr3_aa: CSVTDLARGGELFF; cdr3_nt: TGCAGTGTAACGGACCTGGCCAGGGGCGGGGAGCTGTTTTTT
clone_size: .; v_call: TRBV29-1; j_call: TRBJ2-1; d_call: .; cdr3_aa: CSLRRSYNEQFF; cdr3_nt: TGCAGCCTCCGCCGCTCCTACAATGAGCAGTTCTTC
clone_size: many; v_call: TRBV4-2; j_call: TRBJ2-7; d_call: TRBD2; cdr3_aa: CASSQDSGLAVTGYEQYF; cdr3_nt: TGTGCCAGCAGCCAAGATTCGGGACTAGCGGTGACGGGGTACGAGCAGTACTTC
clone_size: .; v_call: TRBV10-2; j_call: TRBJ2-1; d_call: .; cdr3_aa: CASSGLAENNEQFF; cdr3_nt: TGCGCCAGCAGTGGTTTAGCGGAAAACAATGAGCAGTTCTTC
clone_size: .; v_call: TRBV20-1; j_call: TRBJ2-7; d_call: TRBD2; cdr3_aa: CSASRGLAHLGNEQYF; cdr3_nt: TGCAGTGCTAGTCGCGGACTAGCGCATCTTGGGAACGAGCAGTACTTC
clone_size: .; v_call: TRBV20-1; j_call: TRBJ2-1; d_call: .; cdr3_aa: CSATRFHNEQFF; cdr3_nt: TGCAGTGCTACCCGGTTCCACAATGAGCAGTTCTTC
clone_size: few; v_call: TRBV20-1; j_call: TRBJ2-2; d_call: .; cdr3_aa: CSARDIGNTGELFF; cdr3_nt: TGCAGTGCTAGAGATATCGGTAACACCGGGGAGCTGTTTTTT
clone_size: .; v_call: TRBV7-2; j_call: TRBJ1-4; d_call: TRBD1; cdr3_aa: CASSSTGGKEKLFF; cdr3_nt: TGTGCCAGCAGCTCGACAGGGGGGAAAGAAAAACTGTTTTTT
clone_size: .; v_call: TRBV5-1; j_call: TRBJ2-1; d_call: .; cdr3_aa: CASSLAASVDNEQFF; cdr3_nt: TGCGCCAGCAGCTTGGCGGCTAGCGTCGACAATGAGCAGTTCTTC
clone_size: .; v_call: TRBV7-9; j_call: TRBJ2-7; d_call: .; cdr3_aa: CASSTWDNPLGQYF; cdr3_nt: TGTGCCAGCAGCACCTGGGACAACCCGTTGGGGCAGTACTTC
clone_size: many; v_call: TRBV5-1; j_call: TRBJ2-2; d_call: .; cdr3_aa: CASSPGDYLVELFF; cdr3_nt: TGCGCCAGCAGCCCAGGGGACTACCTTGTGGAGCTGTTTTTT